The 9 T cell receptor beta chains in this list originate from one sample, sequenced in a study of T cell changes during pregnancy in multiple sclerosis (dated by TCRdb to between 2018 and 2021). The receptor library was made with the immunoSEQ multiplex PCR assay. TCRdb took this table from immuneACCESS and kept in-frame rearrangements with V and J called. Such tables lack part of the clones; where checked against another copy, unresolved V genes explain under half of the gap, and the rest is unexplained. The sample table shows about 99,000 clones, and around 94% are seen once. In total, the top ten clones hold 0.75% to 0.95% of the sample. The specimen comprised peripheral blood, sampled after pregnancy. The receptors stem from a female donor with multiple sclerosis, enrolled in a pregnancy study.

The chain links TRBV30 to TRBJ1-1; the match to TRBD1 covers 9 bases. With V trimmed by 3 bases and J by 6 bases, 11 bases remained unmatched. CDR1 and CDR2 from the germline V gene are GTSNPN and SVGIG (reference sequence). This CDR3 has 15 residues. CDR3 loop: CAWSLTAQGAPEAFF. DNA of the CDR3: TGTGCCTGGAGCTTAACGGCACAGGGGGCGCCTGAAGCTTTCTTT.

The rearrangement joins TRBV19 to TRBJ1-6; unclear D gene. The V end lost 2 bases, the J end lost 7 bases, and 12 bases lay between the germline ends. The CDR3 consists of 15 residues. Germline lookup yields CDR1 LNHDA and CDR2 SQIVND (reference sequence). The CDR3 DNA is TGTGCCAGTAGTATAACGGGGTCGTTAAATTCACCCCTCCACTTT. This translates into CASSITGSLNSPLHF.

The chain recombines TRBV10-3 with TRBJ1-2; TRBD1 aligns across 7 bases. The CDR3 has 16 amino acids. The germline V gene has CDR1 ENHRY and CDR2 SYGVKD. J was trimmed by 4 bases and V by 1 base; bases with no gene match: 9. The CDR3 loop is CAISEYGGGAGYGYTF. The CDR3 DNA sequence: TGTGCCATCAGTGAGTATGGAGGGGGCGCAGGCTATGGCTACACCTTC.

The table lists this clone with a count of one. The J gene is TRBJ2-1, the V gene TRBV20-1, with no clear D. Germline lookup yields CDR1 DFQATT and CDR2 SNEGSKA (reference sequence). There are 10 residues in the CDR3. Trimming shortened V by 6 bases and J by 8 bases, and 8 bases separated the two germline ends. The CDR3 spells CSAARHEQFF. CDR3 nucleotides: TGCAGTGCCGCTAGGCATGAGCAGTTCTTC.

This chain connects TRBV28 to TRBJ2-7; maybe TRBD1 (6 bases). The CDR3 has 13 amino acids. V was trimmed by 6 bases and J by 3 bases, leaving 12 bases between them. Germline-derived CDR1 and CDR2 are MDHEN and SYDVKM. CDR3 DNA: TGTGCCAGCAGGGTTCCACAGGGCTACGAGCAGTACTTC. As protein: CASRVPQGYEQYF.

V and J are TRBV27 and TRBJ1-1, with a possible D match to TRBD1 (5 bases). Trimming removed 3 bases from V and 0 bases from J, with 17 bases in between. Per germline, CDR1 MNHEY and CDR2 SMNVEV (reference sequence). CDR3 length equals 17 residues. CDR3 loop: CASSFFGSGGLNTEAFF. As DNA, the CDR3 is TGTGCCAGCAGTTTTTTTGGGAGCGGGGGTTTGAACACTGAAGCTTTCTTT.

This chain uses TRBV7-3 with TRBJ2-3; D is possibly TRBD1 (8 bases). The CDR3 is 15 amino acids. The V gene lost 3 bases and the J gene lost 1 base, with 11 bases spanning the gap. Per the germline V gene, CDR1 is SGHTA and CDR2 is FQGTGA. The CDR3 DNA is TGTGCCAGCAGCTTTACAGGGGGGGGCACAGATACGCAGTATTTT. Translated: CASSFTGGGTDTQYF.

This sequence joins TRBV7-3 and TRBJ2-3, with 8 bases fitting TRBD2. CDR1 and CDR2 (germline): SGHTA, FQGTGA. The CDR3 is made up of 17 amino acids. Germline trimming cut 0 bases from V and 0 bases from J; bases unmatched to any gene: 5. CDR3 sequence: CASSLTPGLESTDTQYF. The CDR3, as DNA: TGTGCCAGCAGCTTAACTCCGGGACTAGAGAGCACAGATACGCAGTATTTT.

This clone was counted a few times. The chain carries TRBV4-1 and TRBJ1-1, with 7 bases aligning to TRBD1. Looked up from germline, CDR1 is MGHRA and CDR2 is YSYEKL. This CDR3 comprises 13 residues. The ends lost 4 bases at V and 2 bases at J; junction bases unmatched: 1. The CDR3 DNA is TGCGCCAGCAGCCGGGACAGAAACACTGAAGCTTTCTTT. Protein: CASSRDRNTEAFF.